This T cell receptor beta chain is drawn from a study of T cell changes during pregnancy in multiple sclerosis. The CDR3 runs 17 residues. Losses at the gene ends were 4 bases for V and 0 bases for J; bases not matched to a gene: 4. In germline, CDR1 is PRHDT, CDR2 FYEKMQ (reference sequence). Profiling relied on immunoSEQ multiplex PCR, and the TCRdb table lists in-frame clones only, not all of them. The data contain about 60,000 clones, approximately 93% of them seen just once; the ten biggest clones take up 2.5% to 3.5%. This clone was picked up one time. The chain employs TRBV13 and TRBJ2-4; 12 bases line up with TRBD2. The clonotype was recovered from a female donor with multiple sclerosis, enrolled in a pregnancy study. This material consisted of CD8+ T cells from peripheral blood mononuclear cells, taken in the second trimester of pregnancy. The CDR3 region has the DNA TGTGCCAGCAGCTCGAAGGGACTAGCGGGAGCCAAAAACATTCAGTACTTC. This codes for CASSSKGLAGAKNIQYF.